The present entry profiles one T cell receptor (beta chain) with its context. Other nucleotide sequences from this sample produce the same CDR3. The table came from immunoSEQ multiplex PCR; TCRdb's copy has only in-frame clones and leaves some out. In the table there are about 2.4 million clones, 93% of which are singletons. This sample stems from a study of shared clonotypes between healthy human individuals. Losses at the gene ends were 4 bases for V and 5 bases for J; bases not matched to a gene: 2. This CDR3 has 13 amino acids. The germline V gene encodes CDR1 SGHTA and CDR2 FQGNSA. The clonotype was recovered from a man aged 18 to 29 in good health. Some clones in this sample may be carry-over from other donors' samples. V gene TRBV7-2 combines with J gene TRBJ1-5, with TRBD1 identical over 7 bases. Source material: naive CD4+ T cells from PBMCs. Subset given: CD45RA+ positively selected. CDR3 protein: CASSSQGDQPQHF. CDR3 sequence (DNA): TGTGCCAGCAGCTCCCAGGGGGATCAGCCCCAGCATTTT.